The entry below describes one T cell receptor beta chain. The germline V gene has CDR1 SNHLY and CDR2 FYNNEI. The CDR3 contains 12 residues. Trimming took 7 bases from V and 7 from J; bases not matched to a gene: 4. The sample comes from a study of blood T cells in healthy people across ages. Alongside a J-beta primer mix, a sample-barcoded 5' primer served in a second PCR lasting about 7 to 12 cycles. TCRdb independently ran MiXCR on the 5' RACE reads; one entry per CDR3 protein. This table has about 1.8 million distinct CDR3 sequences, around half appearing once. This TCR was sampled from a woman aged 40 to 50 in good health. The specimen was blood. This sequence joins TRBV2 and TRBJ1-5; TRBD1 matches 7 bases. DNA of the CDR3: TGTGCCAGCAACAGGGGACGGCAGCCCCAGCATTTT. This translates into CASNRGRQPQHF.